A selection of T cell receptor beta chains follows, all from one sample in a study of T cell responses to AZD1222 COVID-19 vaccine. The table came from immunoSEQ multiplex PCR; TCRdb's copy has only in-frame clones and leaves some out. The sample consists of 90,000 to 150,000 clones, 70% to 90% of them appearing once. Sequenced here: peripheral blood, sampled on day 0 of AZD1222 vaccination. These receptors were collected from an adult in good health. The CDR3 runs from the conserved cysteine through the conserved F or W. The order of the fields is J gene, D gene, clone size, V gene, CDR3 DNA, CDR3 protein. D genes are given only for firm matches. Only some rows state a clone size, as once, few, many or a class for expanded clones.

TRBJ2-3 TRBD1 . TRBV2 TGTGCCAGCACTAAGACAGGGGGCCCGACCGCAGATACGCAGTATTTT CASTKTGGPTADTQYF
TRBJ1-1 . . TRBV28 TGTGCCAGCAGTAACAGGCGTACAGCTTTCTTT CASSNRRTAFF
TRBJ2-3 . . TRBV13 TGTGCCAGCAGCTTAGGGCCCCACACAGATACGCAGTATTTT CASSLGPHTDTQYF
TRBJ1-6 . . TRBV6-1 TGTGCCAGCAGTGAAAGGGCAGCTTATAATTCACCCCTCCACTTT CASSERAAYNSPLHF
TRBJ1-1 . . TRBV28 TGTGCCAGCAGTCCCCCGGAAGGGAGGTATGCTTTCTTT CASSPPEGRYAFF
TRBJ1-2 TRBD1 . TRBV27 TGTGCCAGCAGTAGGGACAGCATATATAACTATGGCTACACCTTC CASSRDSIYNYGYTF
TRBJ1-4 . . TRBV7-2 TGTGCCAGCAGCGCACAGGGTATTAATGAAAAACTGTTTTTT CASSAQGINEKLFF
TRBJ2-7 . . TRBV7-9 TGTGCCAGCAGCTCCCCTTCGGATCAGCAGTACTTC CASSSPSDQQYF
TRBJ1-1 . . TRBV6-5 TGTGCCAGCTGGCGACTGGACACGAGCACTGAAGCTTTCTTT CASWRLDTSTEAFF
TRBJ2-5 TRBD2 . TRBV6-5 TGTGCCAGCAGCTTTAGCGGGGCCCAAGAGACCCAGTACTTC CASSFSGAQETQYF
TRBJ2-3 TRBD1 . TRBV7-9 TGTGCCAGCAGCTGGGGGACAGGGGTGACAGATACGCAGTATTTT CASSWGTGVTDTQYF
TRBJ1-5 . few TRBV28 TGTGCCAGCAGCCTCTTCGGTGGCAGCTATAGCAATCAGCCCCAGCATTTT CASSLFGGSYSNQPQHF
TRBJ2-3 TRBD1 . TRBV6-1 TGTGCCAGCAGTGATAGGGGACAGGGGCGTAATACGCAGTATTTT CASSDRGQGRNTQYF
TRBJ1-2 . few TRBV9 TGTGCCAGCAGCGTAGGTGGCGGATCTAACTATGGCTACACCTTC CASSVGGGSNYGYTF
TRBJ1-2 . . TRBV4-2 TGTGCCAGCAGCCAAGACCGACAGAGAGACTATGGCTACACCTTC CASSQDRQRDYGYTF
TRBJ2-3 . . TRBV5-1 TGCGCCAGCAGCCAGGGGACTAGCACAGATACGCAGTATTTT CASSQGTSTDTQYF
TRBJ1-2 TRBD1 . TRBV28 TGTGCCAGCAGTTTAACCGGGACAGCCTACACCTTC CASSLTGTAYTF
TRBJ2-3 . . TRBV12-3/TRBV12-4 TGTGCCAGCAGCGGGAGCACAGATACGCAGTATTTT CASSGSTDTQYF
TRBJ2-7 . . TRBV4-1 TGCGCCAGCAGCCAGGCGGGGCAGGGAATATCCGAGCAGTACTTC CASSQAGQGISEQYF
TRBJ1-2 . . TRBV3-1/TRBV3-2 TGTGCCAGCAGCCAAACAGGGTTTGGTCCTTATGGCTACACCTTC CASSQTGFGPYGYTF
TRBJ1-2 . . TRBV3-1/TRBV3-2 TGTGCCAGCAGCCCTCGACGGGACGGGGGCTACACCTTC CASSPRRDGGYTF
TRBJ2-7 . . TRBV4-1 TGCGCCCGCAGCCCACTGGTCATCCACGAGCAGTACTTC CARSPLVIHEQYF
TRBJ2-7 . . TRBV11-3 TGTGCCAGCAGCAAAGGACACGCCAGCTCCTACGAGCAGTACTTC CASSKGHASSYEQYF
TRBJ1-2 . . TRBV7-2 TGTGCCAGCGGCGGCCTTAACTATGGCTACACCTTC CASGGLNYGYTF
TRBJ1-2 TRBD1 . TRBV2 TGTGCCACGTACAGGGGAAACTATGGCTACACCTTC CATYRGNYGYTF
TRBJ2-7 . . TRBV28 TGTGCCAGCACAGTCTCGGGGTCCTACGAGCAGTACTTC CASTVSGSYEQYF
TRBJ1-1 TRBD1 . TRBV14 TGTGCCAGCAGCCCACAGGGGGTCACTGAAGCTTTCTTT CASSPQGVTEAFF
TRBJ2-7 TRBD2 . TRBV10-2 TGCGCCAGCAGGAAACCGGGACTAGGTCGCAGAGGAACCTCCTACGAGCAGTACTTC CASRKPGLGRRGTSYEQYF
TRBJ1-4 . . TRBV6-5 TGTGCCAGCAGTACCACACGCCCGCGGAATGAAAAACTGTTTTTT CASSTTRPRNEKLFF
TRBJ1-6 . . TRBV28 TGTGCCAGCAGCGTGGGGGCGATGGGTTCACCCCTCCACTTT CASSVGAMGSPLHF
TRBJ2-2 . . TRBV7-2 TGTGCCAGCAGCTTTGGGGTATCCGCGAACACCGGGGAGCTGTTTTTT CASSFGVSANTGELFF
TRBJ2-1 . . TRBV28 TGTGCCAGCAGTTTAGCAGGGGCGAGCTCCTACAATGAGCAGTTCTTC CASSLAGASSYNEQFF
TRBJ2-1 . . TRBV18 TGTGCCAGCTCACCAGGAAAGGGTCCCCCTAATGAGCAGTTCTTC CASSPGKGPPNEQFF
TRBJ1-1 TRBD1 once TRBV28 TGTGCCAGCAGAATGGGACAGATGAACACTGAAGCTTTCTTT CASRMGQMNTEAFF
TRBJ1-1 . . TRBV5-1 TGCGCCAGCACCGGGGACACTGAAGCTTTCTTT CASTGDTEAFF
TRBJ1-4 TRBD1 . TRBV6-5 TGTGCCAGCACCTCGGGACAGGGGAATGAAAAACTGTTTTTT CASTSGQGNEKLFF
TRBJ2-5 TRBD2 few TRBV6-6 TGTGCCAGCAGTGCACTAGCGGGAGGGCAAGAGACCCAGTACTTC CASSALAGGQETQYF
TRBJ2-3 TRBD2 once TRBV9 TGTGCCAGCAGCGGAACCGGGACTAGTAACCTGTATTTT CASSGTGTSNLYF
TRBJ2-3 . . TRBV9 TGTGCCAGCAGCACCGGACTGGGCGGTAACACAGATACGCAGTATTTT CASSTGLGGNTDTQYF
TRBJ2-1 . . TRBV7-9 TGTGCCAGCAGCTTAGCGACAGGAAGCTCGGGGAATGAGCAGTTCTTC CASSLATGSSGNEQFF
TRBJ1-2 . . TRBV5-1 TGCGCCAGCAGCTTGGAGGCAGGGGTTGGCTACACCTTC CASSLEAGVGYTF
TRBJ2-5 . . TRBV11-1 TGTGCCAGCAGCGGGGGACGGCAAGAGACCCAGTACTTC CASSGGRQETQYF
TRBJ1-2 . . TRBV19 TGTGCCAGTAGTATAGATTACTCGGGACGTGGTGGCTACACCTTC CASSIDYSGRGGYTF
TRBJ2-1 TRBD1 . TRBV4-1 TGCGCCAGCAGCCCAACAGGGGCCTATCTCAATGAGCAGTTCTTC CASSPTGAYLNEQFF
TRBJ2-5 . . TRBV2 . CASIRARGETQYF
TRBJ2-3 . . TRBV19 TGTGCCAGTAGTATCCCACTGGGAGATACGCAGTATTTT CASSIPLGDTQYF
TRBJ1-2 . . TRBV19 TGTGCCAGTAGTATCGACAGCTCTATCTATGGCTACACCTTC CASSIDSSIYGYTF
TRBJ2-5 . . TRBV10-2 TGCGCCAGCAGTGCAAGCAAAGAGACCCAGTACTTC CASSASKETQYF
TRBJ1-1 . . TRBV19 TGTGCCAGTAGTAGGGGGGACCCGAACACTGAAGCTTTCTTT CASSRGDPNTEAFF
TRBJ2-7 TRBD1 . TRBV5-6 TGTGCCAGCAGCCGAGAATGGACAGGCAACGAGCAGTACTTC CASSREWTGNEQYF
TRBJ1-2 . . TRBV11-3 TGTGCCAGCAGCTTGGGAACGGGCTATGGCTACACCTTC CASSLGTGYGYTF